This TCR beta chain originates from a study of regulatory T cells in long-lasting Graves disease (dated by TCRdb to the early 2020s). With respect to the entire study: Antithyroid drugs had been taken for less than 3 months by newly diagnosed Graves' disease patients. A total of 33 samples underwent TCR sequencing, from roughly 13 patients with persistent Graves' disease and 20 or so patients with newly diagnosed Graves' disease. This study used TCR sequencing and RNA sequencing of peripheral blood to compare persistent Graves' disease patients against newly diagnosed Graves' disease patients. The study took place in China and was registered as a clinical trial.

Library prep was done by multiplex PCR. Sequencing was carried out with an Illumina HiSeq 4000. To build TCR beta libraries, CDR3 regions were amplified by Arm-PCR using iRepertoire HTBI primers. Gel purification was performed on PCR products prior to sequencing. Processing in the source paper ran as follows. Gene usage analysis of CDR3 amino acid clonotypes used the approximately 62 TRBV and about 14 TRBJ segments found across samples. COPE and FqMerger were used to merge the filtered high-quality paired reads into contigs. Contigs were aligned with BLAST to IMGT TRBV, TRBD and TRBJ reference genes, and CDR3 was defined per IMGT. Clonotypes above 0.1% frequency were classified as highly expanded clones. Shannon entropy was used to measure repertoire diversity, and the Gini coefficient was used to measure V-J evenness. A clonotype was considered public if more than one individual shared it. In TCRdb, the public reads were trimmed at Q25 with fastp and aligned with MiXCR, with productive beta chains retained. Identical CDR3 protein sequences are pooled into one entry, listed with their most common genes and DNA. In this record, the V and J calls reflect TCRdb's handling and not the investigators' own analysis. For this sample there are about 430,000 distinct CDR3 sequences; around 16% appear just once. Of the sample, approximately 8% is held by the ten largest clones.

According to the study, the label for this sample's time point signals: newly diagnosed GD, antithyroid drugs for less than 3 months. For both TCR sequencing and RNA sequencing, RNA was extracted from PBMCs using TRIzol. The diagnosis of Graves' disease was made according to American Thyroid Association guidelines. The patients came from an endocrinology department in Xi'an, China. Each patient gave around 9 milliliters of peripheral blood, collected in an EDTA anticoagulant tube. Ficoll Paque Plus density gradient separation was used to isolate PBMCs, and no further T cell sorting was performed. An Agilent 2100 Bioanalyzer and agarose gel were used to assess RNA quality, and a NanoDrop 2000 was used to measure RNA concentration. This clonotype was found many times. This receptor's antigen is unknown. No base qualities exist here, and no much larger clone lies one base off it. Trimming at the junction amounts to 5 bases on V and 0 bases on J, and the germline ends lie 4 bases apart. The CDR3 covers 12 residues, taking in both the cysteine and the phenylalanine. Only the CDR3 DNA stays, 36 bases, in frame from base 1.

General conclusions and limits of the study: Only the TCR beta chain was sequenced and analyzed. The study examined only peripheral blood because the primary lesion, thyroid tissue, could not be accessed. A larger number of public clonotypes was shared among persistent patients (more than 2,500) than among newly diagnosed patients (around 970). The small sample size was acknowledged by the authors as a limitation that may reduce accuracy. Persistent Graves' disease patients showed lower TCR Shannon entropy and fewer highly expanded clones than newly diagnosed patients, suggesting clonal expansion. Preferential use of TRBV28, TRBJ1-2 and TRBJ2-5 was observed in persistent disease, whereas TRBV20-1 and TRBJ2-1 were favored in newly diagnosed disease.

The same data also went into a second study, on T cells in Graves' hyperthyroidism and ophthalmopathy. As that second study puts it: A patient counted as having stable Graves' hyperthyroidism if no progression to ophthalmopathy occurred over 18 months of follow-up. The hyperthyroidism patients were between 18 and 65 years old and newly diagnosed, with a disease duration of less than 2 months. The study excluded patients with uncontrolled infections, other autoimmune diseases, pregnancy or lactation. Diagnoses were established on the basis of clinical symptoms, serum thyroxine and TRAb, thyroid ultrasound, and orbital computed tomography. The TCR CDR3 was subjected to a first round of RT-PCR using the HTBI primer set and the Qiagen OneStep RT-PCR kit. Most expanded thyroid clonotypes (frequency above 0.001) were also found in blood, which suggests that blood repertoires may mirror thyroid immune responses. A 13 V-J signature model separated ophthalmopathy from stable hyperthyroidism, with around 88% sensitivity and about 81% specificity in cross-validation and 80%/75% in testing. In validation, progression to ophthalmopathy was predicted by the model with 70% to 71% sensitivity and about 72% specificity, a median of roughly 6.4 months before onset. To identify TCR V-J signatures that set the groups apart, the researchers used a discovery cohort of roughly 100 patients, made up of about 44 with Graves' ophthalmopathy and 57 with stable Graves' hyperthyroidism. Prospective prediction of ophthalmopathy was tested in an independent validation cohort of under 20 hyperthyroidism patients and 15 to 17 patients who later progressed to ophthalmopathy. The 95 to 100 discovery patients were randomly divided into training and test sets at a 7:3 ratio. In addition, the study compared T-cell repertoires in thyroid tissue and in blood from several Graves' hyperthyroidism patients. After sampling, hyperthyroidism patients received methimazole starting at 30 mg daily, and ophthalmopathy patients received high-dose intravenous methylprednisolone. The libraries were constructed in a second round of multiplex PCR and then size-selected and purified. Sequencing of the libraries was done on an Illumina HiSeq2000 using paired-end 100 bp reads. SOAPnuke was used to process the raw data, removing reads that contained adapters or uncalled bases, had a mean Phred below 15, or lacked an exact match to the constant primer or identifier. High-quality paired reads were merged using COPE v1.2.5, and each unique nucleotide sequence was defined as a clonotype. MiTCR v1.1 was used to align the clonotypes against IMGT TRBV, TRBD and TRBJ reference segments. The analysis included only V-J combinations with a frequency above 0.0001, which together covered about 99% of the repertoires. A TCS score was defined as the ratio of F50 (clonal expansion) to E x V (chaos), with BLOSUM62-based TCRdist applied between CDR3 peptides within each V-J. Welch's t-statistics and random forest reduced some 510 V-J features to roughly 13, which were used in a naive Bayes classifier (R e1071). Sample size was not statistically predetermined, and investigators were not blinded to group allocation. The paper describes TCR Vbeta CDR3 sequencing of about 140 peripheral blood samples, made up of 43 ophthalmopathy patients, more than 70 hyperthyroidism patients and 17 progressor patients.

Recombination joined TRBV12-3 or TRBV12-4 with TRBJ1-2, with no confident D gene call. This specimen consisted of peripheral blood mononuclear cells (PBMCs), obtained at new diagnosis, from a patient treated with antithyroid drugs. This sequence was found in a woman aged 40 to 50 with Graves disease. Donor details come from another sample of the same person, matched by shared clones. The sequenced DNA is TGTGCCAGCAGTGCCTCTAACTATGGCTACACCTTC. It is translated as CASSASNYGYTF.